This passage covers 12 T cell receptor beta chains from one sample sequenced in a study of T cells in Graves' hyperthyroidism and ophthalmopathy (dated by TCRdb to the late 2010s). Receptor libraries were prepared by multiplex PCR. Sequencing took place on an Illumina HiSeq 2000. The TCR beta CDR3 regions were amplified from RNA transcripts. A first-round RT-PCR of the TCR CDR3 used the HTBI primer set with the Qiagen OneStep RT-PCR kit. TCRdb reran the public reads through fastp at Q25 and MiXCR, keeping productive beta chains. Records with the same CDR3 protein are collapsed into one entry carrying the most frequent genes and DNA. The sample table contains 250,000 to 300,000 distinct CDR3 sequences; only one count was recorded for just over 14% of them. Less than 15% of the sample lies in the top ten. The sequencing input was blood. The receptors originated from a woman aged 40-49 years with Graves' hyperthyroidism that later progressed to Graves' ophthalmopathy.

In regard to this clonotype: This may be a read error, as it is one base from a much larger clone. The genes are TRBV5-1 and TRBJ2-1; D possibly matches TRBD1 or TRBD2 (6 bases each). The DNA end is more similar to TRBJ2-7, so the J call may be wrong. CDR3 length: 15 residues. The germline V gene encodes CDR1 SGHRS and CDR2 YFSETQ. The CDR3 sequence is CASSRTGAGVNEQYF. DNA of the CDR3: TGCGCCAGCAGCCGTACGGGGGCTGGTGTCAATGAGCAGTACTTC.

This clonotype was seen a handful of times. The chain uses TRBV11-2 and TRBJ1-1, with D tentatively TRBD1 (5 bases). The CDR3 runs to 13 residues. Germline CDR1 reads SGHAT; CDR2 reads FQNNGV. Between the trimmed V and J ends, which lost 1 base and 10 bases, there was a span of 13 bases. In DNA, the CDR3 is TGTGCCAGCAGCTTAGGGGACTCCTTCGGAGCTTTCTTT. This sequence encodes CASSLGDSFGAFF. Full variable domain (remainder filled in from reference TRBV11-2 and TRBJ1-1): EAGVAQSPRYKIIEKRQSVAFWCNPISGHATLYWYQQILGQGPKLLIQFQNNGVVDDSQLPKDRFSAERLKGVDSTLKIQPAKLEDSAVYLCASSLGDSFGAFFGQGTRLTVV.

This clonotype was seen ten or more times. V usage is TRBV5-8 and J usage is TRBJ2-3, with D possibly being TRBD2 (5 bases). Germline loops: CDR1 SGHTS, CDR2 YDEGEE. V was clipped by 4 bases and J by 6 bases, with 15 bases between them. The CDR3 spans 14 residues. The CDR3 nucleotides are TGTGCCAGCAGCCTGGGTAGCGAGGTCGATACGCAGTATTTT. Residues: CASSLGSEVDTQYF.

This clonotype was seen repeatedly, ten times or more. CDR3 DNA sequence: TGCAGTGCCCGGGACAGGTACCGGACTAGCACAGATACGCAGTATTTT. Translated: CSARDRYRTSTDTQYF. This chain joins TRBV20-1 and TRBJ2-3, with TRBD1 matching 8 bases. The CDR3 spans 16 residues. Germline CDR1 DFQATT, CDR2 SNEGSKA (reference sequence). V shed 6 bases, J shed 0 bases, and the junction held 11 bases outside the gene matches.

This clonotype was counted at least ten times. The chain has TRBV6-2 or TRBV6-3 and TRBJ2-1; D uncertain. V lost 2 bases and J lost 10, with 9 bases in between. The CDR3 is 12 residues long. Germline assignment: CDR1 MNHEY and CDR2 SVGEGT. The DNA for the CDR3 is TGTGCCAGCAGTTACCCCGCCAAGGAGCAGTTCTTC. It codes for CASSYPAKEQFF.

This clonotype has a count of ten or more. The chain has TRBV2 and TRBJ2-7, with TRBD1 matching 9 bases. Germline V lookup: CDR1 SNHLY, CDR2 FYNNEI. V was pared by 6 bases and J by 7 bases, with 7 bases of the junction left unmatched. The CDR3 runs to 13 residues. The CDR3, as DNA: TGTGCCAGCAGGGGACAGGGTTTAAGGGAGCAGTACTTC. Translating it yields CASRGQGLREQYF.

The table lists this clonotype with many counts. The gene calls are TRBV12-3 or TRBV12-4 and TRBJ2-3, with TRBD2 identical over 11 bases. The junction had 10 bases not matched to a gene; V was cut back by 4 bases and J by 1 base. The CDR3 covers 18 residues. CDR3: CASSSSAGTSGRTDTQYF. CDR3 nucleotide sequence: TGTGCCAGCAGTTCTTCCGCCGGGACTAGCGGCCGCACAGATACGCAGTATTTT.

The table lists this clonotype with many counts. CDR3 residues: CASSFAGVSYNEQFF. DNA for the CDR3: TGTGCCAGCAGTTTCGCCGGGGTGTCCTACAATGAGCAGTTCTTC. The V and J genes are TRBV28 and TRBJ2-1; D might be TRBD2 (5 bases). Trimming pared 3 bases from V and 1 base from J, leaving 10 bases between. This CDR3 is 15 amino acids long. The germline gives CDR1 MDHEN, CDR2 SYDVKM.

This clonotype was picked up many times. CDR3 region: CSARLLLWEGPYEQYF. CDR3 nucleotides: TGCAGTGCTCGCCTCTTACTGTGGGAGGGCCCCTACGAGCAGTACTTC. The chain is built from TRBV20-1 and TRBJ2-7; 7 nucleotides line up with TRBD2. The CDR3 runs 16 residues. J was trimmed by 2 bases and V by 5 bases; bases with no gene match: 15. The germline V gene encodes CDR1 DFQATT and CDR2 SNEGSKA (reference sequence).

This chain uses TRBV10-2 with TRBJ2-3, with 9 bases aligning to TRBD1. V dropped 6 bases and J dropped 6; count of bases not matched to a gene: 7. The CDR3 runs 14 residues. Germline V gene lookup returns CDR1 WSHSY and CDR2 SAAADI. The CDR3 DNA is TGCGCCAGCAGCGGACAGGGGATCACGGATACGCAGTATTTT. Protein: CASSGQGITDTQYF.

Ten or more counts support this clonotype. The chain recombines TRBV18 with TRBJ2-2; D remains unclear. This CDR3 is 16 amino acids long. From germline, CDR1 is KGHSH and CDR2 LQKENI. Trimming removed 1 base at V and 4 bases at J, with 13 bases between. The CDR3 sequence: CASSPRSGRSTGELFF. The CDR3 DNA sequence: TGTGCCAGCTCACCACGTTCGGGTCGATCCACCGGGGAGCTGTTTTTT.

V and J are TRBV9 and TRBJ2-3; D is possibly TRBD1 (6 bases). The length of the CDR3 is 19 residues. The V and J ends lost 0 bases and 6 bases respectively, with 26 bases between them. Germline assignment: CDR1 SGDLS and CDR2 YYNGEE. This CDR3 is CASSVEGVTGTSEADTQYF. The CDR3 bases are TGTGCCAGCAGCGTAGAAGGGGTAACAGGGACCTCTGAGGCCGATACGCAGTATTTT.